The rows below give T cell receptor beta chains drawn from one sample of a study of vaccination and CD4 T cells after COVID-19. These TCRs are of unknown antigen specificity. One entry per CDR3 protein, called by TCRdb with MiXCR from the PCR reads. The top ten hold under 20% of the sample, which has about 20,000 distinct CDR3 sequences, around 38% seen once. This sample comprised CD4+ T cells from blood, cultured in vitro, obtained before SARS-CoV-2 vaccination. The receptors stem from a human donor who received a COVID-19 vaccine. Each CDR3 is given with its conserved first and last residue. The size of a clone is reported for some rows only, either as once, few or many, or as a class for expanded clones.

>TRBV2|few|TRBJ2-4
CASSRLAGTNIQYF
>TRBV6-5|NA|TRBJ2-2
CASSYWRGSGTGELFF
>TRBV6-2/TRBV6-3|NA|TRBJ2-7
CASSRSDEQYF
>TRBV20-1|few|TRBJ1-1
CSARVAGLNTEAFF
>TRBV5-6|few|TRBJ1-2
CASSPDAGNYGYTF
>TRBV20-1|few|TRBJ2-3
CSARSWLGTAITDTQYF
>TRBV12-3/TRBV12-4|NA|TRBJ1-2
CASSLILGYGYTF
>TRBV12-3/TRBV12-4|NA|TRBJ1-2
CASSPGTGGNYGYTF
>TRBV29-1|NA|TRBJ2-1
CSVEDIAGGYNEQFF
>TRBV10-2|NA|TRBJ2-7
CASSETAGNEQYF
>TRBV7-2|NA|TRBJ1-1
CASSPRGTGGTEAFF
>TRBV10-3|NA|TRBJ1-2
CAISARQGGSGYTF
>TRBV19|NA|TRBJ1-1
CASSMGRGQGLPEAFF
>TRBV7-9|NA|TRBJ2-7
CASSLPKVTYEQYF
>TRBV6-1|few|TRBJ2-7
CASSEYGGYYEQYF
>TRBV6-1|few|TRBJ1-5
CASSSLGNRGQPQHF
>TRBV30|few|TRBJ1-1
CAWSVSRTGGWGTEAFF
>TRBV29-1|NA|TRBJ2-2
CSVEAGGTGELFF
>TRBV5-1|NA|TRBJ1-2
CASSLGQGEYYGYTF
>TRBV19|few|TRBJ2-5
CASSRTGFLPETQYF
>TRBV4-1|NA|TRBJ1-2
CASSPTGRPYGYTF
>TRBV11-3|NA|TRBJ2-2
CASTHRVGAGELFF
>TRBV20-1|few|TRBJ2-1
CSARDSGLAGAPEQFF
>TRBV19|NA|TRBJ1-2
CASSIVNGLSYGYTF
>TRBV6-5|NA|TRBJ1-4
CASSYSRREEKLFF
>TRBV6-1|NA|TRBJ2-5
CASQGRLAYETQYF
>TRBV20-1|medium-sized|TRBJ1-2
CSAGGTHYGYTF
>TRBV2|NA|TRBJ2-7
CATTRGGGAIWYEQYF